Below are 22 T cell receptor beta chains sequenced from a single sample in a study of a mutant IDH1 vaccine in newly diagnosed glioma. Time point here: week 11, during vaccination. Each dose of the vaccine consisted of 300 ug of mutant IDH1 20-mer peptide, with topical imiquimod. Data came from immunoSEQ multiplex PCR; TCRdb stores just in-frame clones and leaves some out. The repertoire holds under 55,000 clones, over 75% seen once, with 2% to 2.5% in the top ten. Antigens of these TCRs are unknown. The material was PBMCs, obtained from a glioma patient whose treatment included an IDH1 peptide vaccine. The receptor source for this set is a middle-aged man with glioma.

The chain combines TRBV7-9 with TRBJ1-2; the match to TRBD1 covers 8 bases. Germline CDR1 SEHNR, CDR2 FQNEAQ (reference sequence). The ends lost 4 bases at V and 4 bases at J; junction bases unmatched: 14. This CDR3 comprises 17 residues. The CDR3 region has the DNA TGTGCCAGCAGCTCCATGGGACAGGATCTGCTCGGCTATGGCTACACCTTC. This gives the protein CASSSMGQDLLGYGYTF.

The genes are TRBV5-1 and TRBJ2-3; 10 nucleotides align to TRBD2. The CDR3 contains 18 residues. The trim removed 0 bases at V and 2 bases at J, leaving 9 bases unmatched. From germline, CDR1 is SGHRS and CDR2 YFSETQ. CDR3 sequence reads: CASSLGTSGALNTDTQYF. The CDR3 DNA follows: TGCGCCAGCAGCTTGGGAACTAGCGGGGCTCTTAACACAGATACGCAGTATTTT.

The V call is TRBV9, the J call TRBJ1-1; D unclear. V lost 0 bases and J 2 bases, leaving 11 bases between the germline ends. CDR3 size: 15 residues. Germline V gene data show CDR1 as SGDLS and CDR2 as YYNGEE. In nucleotides, the CDR3 is TGTGCCAGCAGCGTAGAGGTTTCTTTTAACACTGAAGCTTTCTTT. Translated, it gives CASSVEVSFNTEAFF.

V is TRBV21-1 and J is TRBJ2-7; TRBD1, the D gene given by the table, was not confirmed from the DNA. TRBV21-1 is labeled a pseudogene. This CDR3 comprises 13 residues. The CDR3 spells CASSLTGGHEQYF. In DNA, the CDR3 is TGTGCCAGCAGTTTAACAGGGGGCCACGAGCAGTACTTC.

This sequence joins TRBV27 and TRBJ1-1, with TRBD1 identical over 9 bases. CDR1 is MNHEY and CDR2 is SMNVEV in the germline V gene (reference sequence). The V and J ends lost 5 bases and 4 bases, in that order; junction bases with no gene match: 8. The CDR3 sequence is 15 residues long. The CDR3 reads CASSVNRGLVTEAFF. CDR3 sequence (DNA): TGTGCCAGCAGTGTGAACAGGGGGCTCGTCACTGAAGCTTTCTTT.

The CDR3 bases are TGTGCCAGCAGTGAATTGGGGTATAGCAATCAGCCCCAGCATTTT. Its translation: CASSELGYSNQPQHF. The chain recombines TRBV2 with TRBJ1-5, with D uncertain. Deletions cut 2 bases from V and 0 bases from J, with 8 bases between. The germline gives CDR1 SNHLY, CDR2 FYNNEI. The length of the CDR3 is 15 residues. The entire variable domain, with the rest obtained from reference TRBV2 and TRBJ1-5, is as follows: EPEVTQTPSHQVTQMGQEVILRCVPISNHLYFYWYRQILGQKVEFLVSFYNNEISEKSEIFDDQFSVERPDGSNFTLKIRSTKLEDSAMYFCASSELGYSNQPQHFGDGTRLSIL.

The rearrangement uses TRBV4-2 and TRBJ2-3; 7 bases are shared with TRBD1. The CDR3 spans 15 residues. The J segment lost 4 bases and the V segment lost 0 bases, leaving 4 bases of the junction unmatched. In germline, CDR1 is LGHNA, CDR2 YNFKEQ. The CDR3 is CASSQEGTGADTQYF. The CDR3 region has the DNA TGTGCCAGCAGCCAAGAAGGTACAGGGGCAGATACGCAGTATTTT.

The gene calls are TRBV19 and TRBJ1-5, with TRBD1 matching 9 bases. V lost 4 bases to trimming and J lost 7 bases; unmatched junction nucleotides: 11. The CDR3 has 16 amino acids. The germline V gene encodes CDR1 LNHDA and CDR2 SQIVND (reference sequence). The CDR3 reads CASSKVGTGSVQPQHF. The CDR3 bases are TGTGCCAGTAGTAAGGTGGGGACAGGGAGTGTGCAGCCCCAGCATTTT.

The gene calls are TRBV11-2 and TRBJ1-5; D gene uncertain. V was trimmed by 2 bases and J by 8 bases, leaving 13 bases between them. The CDR3 length is 14 residues. In germline, CDR1 is SGHAT, CDR2 FQNNGV. The CDR3, as DNA: TGTGCCAGCAGCTTAAACTCCGGACGGGAGCCCCAGCATTTT. Its translation: CASSLNSGREPQHF. Supplemented by reference TRBV11-2 and TRBJ1-5, the full variable domain reads EAGVAQSPRYKIIEKRQSVAFWCNPISGHATLYWYQQILGQGPKLLIQFQNNGVVDDSQLPKDRFSAERLKGVDSTLKIQPAKLEDSAVYLCASSLNSGREPQHFGDGTRLSIL.

This sequence joins TRBV6-5 and TRBJ1-2, with TRBD1 matching 7 bases. The CDR3 extends over 14 amino acids. V lost 6 bases to trimming and J lost 8 bases; unmatched junction nucleotides: 12. The V gene's germline CDR1 is MNHEY and CDR2 SVGAGI. CDR3 amino acids: CASSRQGRVEGYTF. DNA of the CDR3: TGTGCCAGCAGCCGACAGGGAAGGGTTGAAGGCTACACCTTC.

The rearrangement uses TRBV5-6 and TRBJ1-3; D uncertain. Germline V lookup: CDR1 SGHDT, CDR2 YYEEEE. Trimming took off 4 bases at V and 3 bases at J, with 8 bases between the two ends. This CDR3 contains 13 residues. CDR3: CASSVRGGNTIYF. The DNA of the CDR3 is TGTGCCAGCAGCGTCCGGGGTGGAAACACCATATATTTT.

This clone has only one observation. CDR3 loop: CAWSTDSVNEQFF. As DNA, the CDR3 is TGTGCCTGGAGTACAGACAGCGTCAATGAGCAGTTCTTC. The rearrangement links TRBV30 to TRBJ2-1; D is perhaps TRBD1 (5 bases). V dropped 2 bases and J dropped 6 bases, with 11 bases sitting between them. Germline lookup yields CDR1 GTSNPN and CDR2 SVGIG (reference sequence). The CDR3 consists of 13 residues.

The chain joins TRBV7-9 to TRBJ2-3; tentatively, D is TRBD1 or TRBD2 (5 bases each). Germline assignment: CDR1 SEHNR and CDR2 FQNEAQ (reference sequence). The CDR3 length is 13 residues. Trimming took 3 bases from V and 4 from J, leaving 8 bases between them. CDR3 sequence reads: CASSLKGPDTQYF. In DNA form, the CDR3 reads TGTGCCAGCAGCTTGAAGGGACCAGATACGCAGTATTTT.

This clone was detected only once. V gene TRBV7-8 combines with J gene TRBJ1-4, with D possibly being TRBD1 (5 bases). V gave up 2 bases and J gave up 3 bases, with 7 bases separating them. The CDR3 is 14 residues long. CDR1 is SGHVS and CDR2 is FQNEAQ in the germline V gene. CDR3 bases: TGTGCCAGCAGCTTACGGGGGGCTAATGAAAAACTGTTTTTT. It encodes CASSLRGANEKLFF.

The chain couples TRBV19 to TRBJ1-1; D gene ambiguous. The ends were cut back, 2 bases at V and 0 bases at J, with 7 bases in the middle. Per germline, CDR1 LNHDA and CDR2 SQIVND (reference sequence). CDR3 size: 14 residues. CDR3 in DNA: TGTGCCAGTAGTATATCTGTGGTGAACACTGAAGCTTTCTTT. Translating it yields CASSISVVNTEAFF.

This chain uses TRBV19 with TRBJ1-3, with D hard to call. Trimming cost V 8 bases and J 0 bases, with 23 bases left between them. This CDR3 contains 18 residues. The germline V gene encodes CDR1 LNHDA and CDR2 SQIVND (reference sequence). CDR3 nucleotide sequence: TGTGCCAGTGGTAGGCGCGGCGGAGAGTCAGGCTCTGGAAACACCATATATTTT. This sequence encodes CASGRRGGESGSGNTIYF.

This clone was recorded only once. At one end, the junction sequence differs from germline, possibly due to a read error. The chain employs TRBV7-7 and TRBJ1-1, with D maybe TRBD1 (5 bases). The CDR3 loop spans 13 amino acids. Germline V gives CDR1 SSHAT, CDR2 FNYEAQ (reference sequence). The CDR3 DNA follows: TGTGCTAGCAGCCAGGACAAGAACACTGAAGCTTTCTTT. Translating it yields CASSQDKNTEAFF.

The chain uses TRBV2 and TRBJ2-3; D unclear. CDR3 length: 15 amino acids. V was shortened by 0 bases and J by 2 bases, with 9 bases between the two germline ends. Germline V gene lookup returns CDR1 SNHLY and CDR2 FYNNEI. The CDR3 loop is CASSEALGFTDTQYF. The DNA for the CDR3 is TGTGCCAGCAGTGAAGCGCTCGGCTTCACAGATACGCAGTATTTT.

J is TRBJ2-1 and V is TRBV11-3; 8 nucleotides agree with TRBD1. The CDR3 is 17 amino acids. V dropped 2 bases and J dropped 4; count of bases not matched to a gene: 10. Germline CDR1 SGHNT, CDR2 YENEEA. This chain's CDR3 is CASSLKWQGARYNEQFF. CDR3 in DNA: TGTGCCAGCAGCTTAAAGTGGCAGGGGGCAAGATACAATGAGCAGTTCTTC.

The V call is TRBV28, the J call TRBJ2-7, with TRBD1 matching 11 bases. This CDR3 comprises 15 residues. J lost 3 bases, V lost 5 bases, and 6 bases had no gene match. Germline CDR1 and CDR2: MDHEN and SYDVKM. In nucleotides, the CDR3 is TGTGCCAGCAGTCCCCCCGGGACAGGGGGCTACGAGCAGTACTTC. This codes for CASSPPGTGGYEQYF.

The chain links TRBV4-3 to TRBJ2-3; 7 positions match TRBD2. Losses at the gene ends were 1 base for V and 5 bases for J; bases not matched to a gene: 6. The CDR3 spans 15 residues. The germline gives CDR1 LGHNA, CDR2 YSLEER. CDR3 sequence reads: CASSQVRGFVDTQYF. The CDR3 DNA is TGCGCCAGCAGCCAAGTGCGGGGGTTTGTAGATACGCAGTATTTT.

The chain joins TRBV10-1 to TRBJ2-3; no firm D call. The CDR3 is 13 residues long. The germline gives CDR1 WNHNN, CDR2 SYGVQD (reference sequence). The ends were cut back, 8 bases at V and 1 base at J, with 10 bases in the middle. CDR3 residues: CASGQAGTDTQYF. The CDR3 DNA follows: TGCGCCAGCGGTCAGGCAGGCACAGATACGCAGTATTTT.